Sequencing of this T cell receptor (beta chain) was carried out in a study of blood T cell repertoires in COVID-19. Only in-frame clones appear in the TCRdb table, and some are missing; sequencing was by immunoSEQ multiplex PCR. The sample includes approximately 150,000 clones, around 88% seen only once; the top ten take approximately 18%. The germline V gene encodes CDR1 LGHDT and CDR2 YNNKEL (reference sequence). The CDR3 is made up of 14 amino acids. Losses at the gene ends were 8 bases for V and 5 bases for J; bases not matched to a gene: 7. Sample: peripheral blood. This receptor was taken from a woman between 65 and 79 years old who had recovered from COVID-19. The gene calls are TRBV3-1 (or the pseudogene TRBV3-2) and TRBJ2-4, with TRBD1 matching over 9 bases. In DNA, the CDR3 is TGTGCCAGCTCCCTCGGGACAGGGCAAAACATTCAGTACTTC. Translation gives CASSLGTGQNIQYF.